This T cell receptor (beta chain) was profiled in a study of T-cell reconstitution after alpha-beta-depleted transplantation in children. V was trimmed by 3 bases and J by 5 bases, leaving 7 bases between them. The V gene's germline CDR1 is SQVTM and CDR2 ANQGSEA. CDR3 size: 11 residues. The TCRbeta library incorporated unique molecular identifiers. TCRdb fed the PCR reads into MiXCR, producing one record per CDR3 protein. Among approximately 340,000 distinct CDR3 sequences listed, about 9.3% were seen once. The V call is TRBV29-1, the J call TRBJ1-2; D gene uncertain. This receptor was obtained from a human donor who donated a stem cell graft to a child with acute lymphoblastic leukemia. The source material was PBMCs from the stem cell graft donor, sampled from the stem cell graft. CDR3 in amino acids: CSVDSVYGYTF. The CDR3 DNA sequence: TGCAGCGTTGATTCGGTTTATGGCTACACCTTC.